These T cell receptor beta chains were read from a single sample in a study of neoadjuvant anti-PD-1 for oral cavity cancer. TCRdb's table, derived via immunoSEQ multiplex PCR, lists solely in-frame clones and lacks some. The table records 13,000 to 15,000 clones, about 70% of them present only once. The source material was PBMCs, sampled after nivolumab (anti-PD-1) treatment. The receptor source for this set is a person aged 40 to 85 with oral cavity squamous cell carcinoma. The CDR3 runs from the conserved cysteine through the conserved F or W. Each record gives: D gene, clone size, J gene, V gene, CDR3 protein, CDR3 DNA. The D gene is left open where the match is weak. Some rows have no size entry. The others give once, few or many, or a class for an expanded clone.

d_call: TRBD1
clone_size: NA
j_call: TRBJ1-4
v_call: TRBV6-1
cdr3_aa: CASRKTGINEKLFF
cdr3_nt: TGTGCCAGCAGGAAGACAGGGATAAATGAAAAACTGTTTTTT

d_call: NA
clone_size: NA
j_call: TRBJ2-5
v_call: TRBV5-4
cdr3_aa: CASSLAFQGTQETQYF
cdr3_nt: TGTGCCAGCAGCTTGGCCTTCCAGGGGACCCAAGAGACCCAGTACTTC

d_call: NA
clone_size: few
j_call: TRBJ2-2
v_call: TRBV4-1
cdr3_aa: CASSQEGRTGELFF
cdr3_nt: TGCGCCAGCAGCCAAGAGGGACGGACCGGGGAGCTGTTTTTT

d_call: NA
clone_size: NA
j_call: TRBJ2-2
v_call: TRBV5-1
cdr3_aa: CASSLAQKNTGELFF
cdr3_nt: TGCGCCAGCAGCTTGGCCCAGAAAAACACCGGGGAGCTGTTTTTT

d_call: NA
clone_size: few
j_call: TRBJ1-1
v_call: TRBV28
cdr3_aa: CASRVRTEAFF
cdr3_nt: TGTGCCAGCAGGGTCAGGACTGAAGCTTTCTTT

d_call: NA
clone_size: NA
j_call: TRBJ2-1
v_call: TRBV6-5
cdr3_aa: CASSYRDSYNEQFF
cdr3_nt: TGTGCCAGCAGTTACCGTGACTCCTACAATGAGCAGTTCTTC

d_call: TRBD1
clone_size: once
j_call: TRBJ2-4
v_call: TRBV5-1
cdr3_aa: CASSSWTGSKNIQYF
cdr3_nt: TGCGCCAGCAGCAGCTGGACAGGGTCCAAAAACATTCAGTACTTC

d_call: NA
clone_size: NA
j_call: TRBJ2-3
v_call: TRBV7-3
cdr3_aa: CASSLGGFTDTQYF
cdr3_nt: TGTGCCAGCAGCTTAGGAGGATTCACAGATACGCAGTATTTT

d_call: TRBD1
clone_size: few
j_call: TRBJ2-7
v_call: TRBV10-1
cdr3_aa: CASSAGTGAFEQYF
cdr3_nt: TGCGCCAGCAGCGCCGGGACAGGGGCATTCGAGCAGTACTTC

d_call: NA
clone_size: NA
j_call: TRBJ1-5
v_call: TRBV10-3
cdr3_aa: CATKQGLGNQPQHF
cdr3_nt: TGTGCCACCAAGCAGGGGTTGGGCAATCAGCCCCAGCATTTT

d_call: NA
clone_size: NA
j_call: TRBJ1-1
v_call: TRBV6-4
cdr3_aa: CASSWEMNTEAFF
cdr3_nt: TGTGCCAGCAGTTGGGAGATGAACACTGAAGCTTTCTTT

d_call: TRBD1
clone_size: NA
j_call: TRBJ1-1
v_call: TRBV6-6
cdr3_aa: CASNNDRGSEAFF
cdr3_nt: TGTGCCAGCAACAACGACAGGGGATCTGAAGCTTTCTTT

d_call: NA
clone_size: NA
j_call: TRBJ2-3
v_call: TRBV10-1
cdr3_aa: CASSEGGSTDTQYF
cdr3_nt: TGCGCCAGCAGTGAAGGGGGGAGCACAGATACGCAGTATTTT

d_call: TRBD1
clone_size: few
j_call: TRBJ1-5
v_call: TRBV2
cdr3_aa: CASSQDRERNQPQHF
cdr3_nt: TGTGCCAGCAGCCAGGACAGGGAGCGCAATCAGCCCCAGCATTTT

d_call: NA
clone_size: NA
j_call: TRBJ2-7
v_call: TRBV4-1
cdr3_aa: CASSRIQGISYEQYF
cdr3_nt: TGCGCCAGCAGCCGCATCCAGGGGATCTCCTACGAGCAGTACTTC

d_call: NA
clone_size: NA
j_call: TRBJ1-3
v_call: TRBV6-5
cdr3_aa: CASSSQHTGNTIYF
cdr3_nt: TGTGCCAGCAGCTCACAGCATACTGGAAACACCATATATTTT

d_call: NA
clone_size: NA
j_call: TRBJ2-2
v_call: TRBV7-2
cdr3_aa: CASSRRRGELFF
cdr3_nt: TGTGCCAGCAGCCGGCGTCGCGGGGAGCTGTTTTTT

d_call: TRBD1
clone_size: NA
j_call: TRBJ2-7
v_call: TRBV9
cdr3_aa: CASSVAGTGGGEQYF
cdr3_nt: TGTGCCAGCAGCGTAGCCGGGACAGGGGGTGGAGAGCAGTACTTC

d_call: NA
clone_size: NA
j_call: TRBJ1-2
v_call: TRBV5-1
cdr3_aa: CASSLASTNYGYTF
cdr3_nt: TGCGCCAGCAGCTTAGCTTCGACTAACTATGGCTACACCTTC

d_call: NA
clone_size: NA
j_call: TRBJ1-2
v_call: TRBV13
cdr3_aa: CASSIGTVGYTF
cdr3_nt: TGTGCCAGCAGCATCGGGACGGTTGGCTACACCTTC